What follows is one TCR beta chain and its context. What it binds is unknown. V was pared by 4 bases and J by 5 bases, with 8 bases between. There are 12 residues in the CDR3. Germline loops: CDR1 SEHNR, CDR2 FQNEAQ (reference sequence). The data stem from a study of glioma-infiltrating T cells. About the research overall: Approximately 1 million peripheral T cells were targeted at roughly 4.5- to 11-fold coverage. The study's findings and limits: Shared blood CDR3 signature motifs marked patients with low tissue-blood divergence.

The iRepertoire nested amplicon-rescue multiplex PCR amplified TCR alpha and beta CDR3s from RNA. In TCRdb, the multiplex PCR reads were re-called with MiXCR into one record per CDR3 protein. This sample carries approximately 400,000 distinct CDR3 sequences, roughly 41% of them seen once, and the ten largest clones take 12%. The material sequenced was glioma tissue, nonneoplastic brain tissue, or PBMCs (not recorded which). J is TRBJ1-2 and V is TRBV7-9, with a tentative D call TRBD1 (5 bases). This clonotype originated in a human donor with low-grade glioma or glioblastoma, undergoing nonglioma brain surgery, or in good health (not recorded which). CDR3 in amino acids: CASSWDEYGYTF. The CDR3 coding sequence is TGTGCCAGCAGCTGGGACGAGTATGGCTACACCTTC.